The clone carrying this T cell receptor (beta chain) was counted between two and nine times. The CDR3 spans 14 residues. CDR1 SGHAT and CDR2 FQNNGV come from the germline V gene. J was trimmed by 7 bases and V by 4 bases; bases with no gene match: 3. Only in-frame clones appear in the TCRdb table, and some are missing; sequencing was by immunoSEQ multiplex PCR. The sample lists 100,000 to 120,000 clones, 60% to 80% seen once, with 16% in the top ten. The data are from a study of blood T cell repertoires in COVID-19. The wider study: Nucleic acid was either cDNA or gDNA, and it came from T cells, B-cell-depleted T cells, or PBMCs.

The V and J genes are TRBV11-2 and TRBJ1-4, with 10 bases fitting TRBD1. This TCR was sampled from a woman over 75 with active or convalescent COVID-19. The sample comprised peripheral blood. CDR3 residues: CASSSDRGREKLFF. The CDR3 DNA reads as TGTGCCAGCAGCTCTGACAGGGGGCGTGAAAAACTGTTTTTT.